Below are 17 T cell receptor beta chains sequenced from a single sample in a study of blood T cells in healthy people across ages. The authors ran a second PCR of roughly 6 to 12 cycles using a sample-barcoded 5' primer and a J-beta primer mix. One entry per CDR3 protein, called by TCRdb with MiXCR from the 5' RACE reads. The repertoire has approximately 690,000 distinct CDR3 sequences, roughly 58% of them found once; the top ten carry 35% to 40%. Sequences were obtained from blood. These receptors originate from a man aged 55 to 70 in good health.

This clonotype was detected only a few times. V usage is TRBV20-1 and J usage is TRBJ2-1; possibly TRBD1 for D (6 bases). V was trimmed by 7 bases and J by 12 bases, leaving 25 bases between them. Germline V gene lookup returns CDR1 DFQATT and CDR2 SNEGSKA (reference sequence). This CDR3 contains 14 residues. The CDR3 here is CSVSPAGAAMGQFF. CDR3 DNA sequence: TGCAGTGTTTCCCCGGCAGGGGCGGCAATGGGGCAGTTCTTC.

Only a few counts were recorded for this clonotype. The chain joins TRBV3-1 to TRBJ2-4; 13 bases agree with TRBD2. The CDR3 covers 19 residues. V was clipped by 4 bases and J by 3 bases; unmatched bases: 12. CDR1 and CDR2 from the germline V gene are LGHDT and YNNKEL (reference sequence). The CDR3 here is CASSLPGLAGPSGKNIQYF. The CDR3 DNA sequence: TGTGCCAGCAGCCTCCCGGGACTAGCGGGGCCGTCGGGCAAAAACATTCAGTACTTC.

The V call is TRBV20-1, the J call TRBJ2-7, with 9 bases lining up with TRBD2. J gave up 4 bases and V 1 base, and 14 bases lay outside the gene matches. CDR3 length equals 17 residues. Germline-derived CDR1 and CDR2 are DFQATT and SNEGSKA (reference sequence). Here the CDR3 reads CSARGGASGALQYEQYF. The CDR3, as DNA: TGCAGTGCTAGAGGTGGGGCTAGCGGGGCACTCCAATACGAGCAGTACTTC.

V and J are TRBV14 and TRBJ2-6; D perhaps matches TRBD2 (6 bases). Trimming stripped 9 bases from V and 3 bases from J, with 15 bases between. CDR1 and CDR2 from the germline V gene are SGHDN and FVKESK. The CDR3 runs 15 residues. DNA of the CDR3: TGTGCCAGGGGGAGGAAAGGTAGTGGGGCCAACGTCCTGACTTTC. Its protein product is CARGRKGSGANVLTF.

V gene TRBV6-6 combines with J gene TRBJ2-1, with a weak D call TRBD1 (7 bases). V was trimmed by 10 bases and J by 2 bases, leaving 15 bases between them. Looked up from germline, CDR1 is MNHNY and CDR2 is SVGAGI (reference sequence). The CDR3 totals 14 residues. The DNA of the CDR3 is TGTGCCACCCAGGGGGGAAAGACCTACAATGAGCAGTTCTTC. It encodes CATQGGKTYNEQFF.

This chain links TRBV3-1 with TRBJ1-1; D unclear. Germline V gene data show CDR1 as LGHDT and CDR2 as YNNKEL (reference sequence). The V end lost 1 base, the J end lost 0 bases, and 6 bases lay between the germline ends. The CDR3 totals 14 residues. This chain's CDR3 is CASSQVIMNTEAFF. The CDR3 nucleotides are TGTGCCAGCAGCCAAGTGATCATGAACACTGAAGCTTTCTTT. Using reference TRBV3-1 and TRBJ1-1 for the parts outside the CDR3, the full variable domain is DTAVSQTPKYLVTQMGNDKSIKCEQNLGHDTMYWYKQDSKKFLKIMFSYNNKELIINETVPNRFSPKSPDKAHLNLHINSLELGDSAVYFCASSQVIMNTEAFFGQGTRLTVV.

The V and J genes are TRBV7-6 and TRBJ1-1, with D perhaps matching TRBD1 (6 bases). The CDR3 runs to 15 residues. V lost 1 base to trimming and J lost 7 bases, with 16 bases between them. Looked up from germline, CDR1 is SGHVS and CDR2 is FNYEAQ. CDR3 bases: TGTGCCAGCAGCTTAGATCCGGGGGCGATGGGTGAAGCTTTCTTT. Translation: CASSLDPGAMGEAFF.

CDR3 amino acids: CASSQGRIDYGYTF. For the CDR3, the DNA is TGTGCCAGCAGCCAAGGCAGGATCGACTATGGCTACACCTTC. The chain uses TRBV3-1 and TRBJ1-2; no firm D call. Looked up from germline, CDR1 is LGHDT and CDR2 is YNNKEL (reference sequence). CDR3 length: 14 residues. V was trimmed by 1 base and J by 3 bases, leaving 9 bases between them.

J is TRBJ1-1 and V is TRBV3-1; weak D call: TRBD1 (5 bases). V lost 1 base and J lost 5, with 11 bases in between. The CDR3 covers 14 residues. From germline, CDR1 is LGHDT and CDR2 YNNKEL (reference sequence). The CDR3 loop reads CASSQGQRGTEAFF. DNA of the CDR3: TGTGCCAGCAGCCAAGGACAGAGAGGGACTGAAGCTTTCTTT.

The chain links TRBV2 to TRBJ2-5, with D tentatively TRBD2 (5 bases). The germline V gene has CDR1 SNHLY and CDR2 FYNNEI. The CDR3 totals 14 residues. Trimming took 7 bases from V and 0 from J, leaving 12 bases between them. CDR3 in amino acids: CASILERYQETQYF. CDR3 DNA sequence: TGTGCCAGCATACTAGAACGGTACCAAGAGACCCAGTACTTC.

The chain employs TRBV3-1 and TRBJ1-2; 8 positions agree with TRBD1. CDR1 and CDR2 from the germline V gene are LGHDT and YNNKEL (reference sequence). The CDR3 covers 15 residues. With 1 base clipped from V and 6 bases from J, the junction kept 7 bases outside the gene matches. CDR3 in amino acids: CASSQGGRGLNGYTF. The CDR3 DNA is TGTGCCAGCAGCCAAGGGGGCAGGGGGCTGAATGGCTACACCTTC. Filled out from reference TRBV3-1 and TRBJ1-2, the complete variable domain reads DTAVSQTPKYLVTQMGNDKSIKCEQNLGHDTMYWYKQDSKKFLKIMFSYNNKELIINETVPNRFSPKSPDKAHLNLHINSLELGDSAVYFCASSQGGRGLNGYTFGSGTRLTVV.

This clonotype was observed a few times. The chain employs TRBV14 and TRBJ2-1; 7 positions match TRBD2. Unmatched junction bases numbered 6, after V lost 0 bases and J lost 7 bases. CDR3 size: 15 residues. Looked up from germline, CDR1 is SGHDN and CDR2 is FVKESK. Here the CDR3 DNA reads TGTGCCAGCAGCCAAGAGAGGACTAGTCATAATGAGCAGTTCTTC. Translating gives CASSQERTSHNEQFF.

This clonotype was seen many times. The V call is TRBV20-1, the J call TRBJ1-4; TRBD1 aligns across 7 bases. The V and J ends lost 4 bases and 8 bases, in that order; junction bases with no gene match: 10. This CDR3 spans 14 amino acids. Germline V gene lookup returns CDR1 DFQATT and CDR2 SNEGSKA (reference sequence). DNA of the CDR3: TGCAGTGCTAAAATACAGGGGATGAGGGAAAAACTGTTTTTT. Translated: CSAKIQGMREKLFF.

The genes are TRBV21-1 and TRBJ2-5; the table's TRBD2 call for D was not verified on the DNA. TRBV21-1 is designated a pseudogene. The CDR3 length is 13 residues. The CDR3 DNA follows: TGTGCCAGCAGCAACGGGCCCGTGGGGACCCAGTACTTC. Protein sequence: CASSNGPVGTQYF.

The chain couples TRBV20-1 to TRBJ1-6, with D perhaps TRBD1 (5 bases). Germline-derived CDR1 and CDR2 are DFQATT and SNEGSKA (reference sequence). This CDR3 comprises 14 residues. Between the trimmed V and J ends, which lost 4 bases and 10 bases, there was a span of 17 bases. CDR3 bases: TGCAGTGCTATTGAGTTTACGGGGGTCTCACCCCTCCACTTT. This encodes CSAIEFTGVSPLHF.

V usage is TRBV6-5 and J usage is TRBJ2-5; D possibly matches TRBD1 or TRBD2 (6 bases each). Trimming cost V 7 bases and J 11 bases, with 17 bases left between them. CDR1 is MNHEY, CDR2 SVGAGI, per germline. This CDR3 is built from 12 residues. The CDR3 DNA reads TGTGCCAGCACCGGGACACTCCGGGAGCAGTACTTC. It specifies CASTGTLREQYF.

This chain links TRBV20-1 with TRBJ2-4; D is possibly TRBD1 or TRBD2 (5 bases each). Germline values: CDR1 DFQATT, CDR2 SNEGSKA (reference sequence). The CDR3 sequence is 15 residues long. V lost 3 bases, J lost 10 bases, and 22 bases lay in between. CDR3 coding DNA: TGCAGTGCTAGTCCCCTTTATAGCTCGTGGGGGATTCAGTACTTC. Protein: CSASPLYSSWGIQYF.